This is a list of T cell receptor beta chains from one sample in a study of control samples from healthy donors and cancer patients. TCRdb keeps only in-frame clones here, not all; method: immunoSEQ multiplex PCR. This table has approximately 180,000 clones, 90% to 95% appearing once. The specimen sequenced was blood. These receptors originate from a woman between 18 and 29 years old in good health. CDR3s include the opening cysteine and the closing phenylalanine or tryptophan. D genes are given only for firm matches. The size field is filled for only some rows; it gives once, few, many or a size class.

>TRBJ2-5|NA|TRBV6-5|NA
CASSRGGETQYF
TGTGCCAGCAGCCGTGGAGGGGAGACCCAGTACTTC
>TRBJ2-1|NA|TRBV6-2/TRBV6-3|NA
CASSYSHSHPYNEQFF
TGTGCCAGCAGTTACTCTCACAGCCACCCTTACAATGAGCAGTTCTTC
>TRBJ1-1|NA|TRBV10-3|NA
CAISESSVNTEAFF
TGTGCCATCAGTGAGTCTAGCGTGAACACTGAAGCTTTCTTT
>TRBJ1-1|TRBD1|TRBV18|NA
CASSSRGQGQDTEAFF
TGTGCCAGCTCATCCCGTGGACAGGGCCAAGACACTGAAGCTTTCTTT
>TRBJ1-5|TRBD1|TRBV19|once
CASSARDSLLDNQPQHF
TGTGCCAGTAGTGCCCGGGACAGCCTCTTAGACAATCAGCCCCAGCATTTT
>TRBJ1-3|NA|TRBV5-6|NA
CASSLWGSGNTIYF
TGTGCCAGCAGCTTGTGGGGCTCTGGAAACACCATATATTTT
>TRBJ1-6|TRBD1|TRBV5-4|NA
CASSGNRGDSPLHF
TGTGCCAGCAGCGGAAACAGGGGTGACTCACCCCTCCACTTT
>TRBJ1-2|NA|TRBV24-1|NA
CATSDLPGVGGYTF
TGTGCCACCAGTGATTTGCCTGGGGTGGGAGGCTACACCTTC
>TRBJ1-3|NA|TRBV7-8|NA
CASSLFNGYRNTIYF
TGTGCCAGCAGCTTATTCAATGGATACCGAAACACCATATATTTT
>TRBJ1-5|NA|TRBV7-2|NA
CASSLISNQPQHF
TGTGCCAGCAGCTTAATTAGCAATCAGCCCCAGCATTTT
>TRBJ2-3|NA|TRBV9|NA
CASSPGVGDTQYF
TGTGCCAGCAGCCCGGGGGTTGGAGATACGCAGTATTTT
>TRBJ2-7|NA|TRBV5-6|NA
CATSGPRHEQYF
TGTGCCACCTCGGGGCCTCGCCACGAGCAGTACTTC
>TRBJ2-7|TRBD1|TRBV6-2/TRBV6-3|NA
CASSYSTGPYEQYF
TGTGCCAGCAGTTACTCGACAGGGCCCTACGAGCAGTACTTC
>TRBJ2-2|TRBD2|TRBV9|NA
CASSVGGGYTGELFF
TGTGCCAGCAGCGTAGGCGGGGGGTACACCGGGGAGCTGTTTTTT